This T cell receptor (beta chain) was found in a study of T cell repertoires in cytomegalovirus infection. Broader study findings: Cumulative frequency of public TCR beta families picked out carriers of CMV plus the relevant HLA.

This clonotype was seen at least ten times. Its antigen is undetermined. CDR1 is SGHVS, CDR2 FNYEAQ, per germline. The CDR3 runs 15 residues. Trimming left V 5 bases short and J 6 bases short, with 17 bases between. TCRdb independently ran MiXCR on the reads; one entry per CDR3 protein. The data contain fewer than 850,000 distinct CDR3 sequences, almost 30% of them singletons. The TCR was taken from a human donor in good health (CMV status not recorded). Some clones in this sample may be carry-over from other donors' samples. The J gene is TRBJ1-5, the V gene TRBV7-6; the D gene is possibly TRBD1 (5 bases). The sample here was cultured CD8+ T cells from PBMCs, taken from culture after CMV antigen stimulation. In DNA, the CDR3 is TGTGCCAGCAGCGTAGAACAAGGGGCAGGTCAGCCCCAGCATTTT. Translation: CASSVEQGAGQPQHF.